The source of this T cell receptor (beta chain) is a study of identical twins. Study-wide findings and caveats: There is a chance that invariant MAIT and iNKT cells partially muddied zero-insertion analyses. In cord blood, abundant beta clonotypes had fewer insertions; memory showed no trend.

In every case, the donor was a healthy Caucasian. TCRdb itself ran the 5' RACE reads through MiXCR, one entry per CDR3 protein. The sample has hundreds of thousands of distinct CDR3 sequences; around 12% are singletons. The CDR3 runs to 13 residues. V lost 6 bases to trimming and J lost 2 bases, with 14 bases between them. CDR1 and CDR2 (germline): DFQATT, SNEGSKA (reference sequence). Concerning this clonotype itself: The antigen is not known.

These same data were also listed under a study on yellow fever vaccine responses in identical twins.

The TCR originated in a woman between 18 and 29 years old in good health. The sequencing sample was made of PBMCs. V usage is TRBV20-1 and J usage is TRBJ2-7; tentatively, D is TRBD1 (6 bases). CDR3 nucleotide sequence: TGCAGTGCCGTCAACAGGGATCCCTACGAGCAGTACTTC. This gives the protein CSAVNRDPYEQYF.